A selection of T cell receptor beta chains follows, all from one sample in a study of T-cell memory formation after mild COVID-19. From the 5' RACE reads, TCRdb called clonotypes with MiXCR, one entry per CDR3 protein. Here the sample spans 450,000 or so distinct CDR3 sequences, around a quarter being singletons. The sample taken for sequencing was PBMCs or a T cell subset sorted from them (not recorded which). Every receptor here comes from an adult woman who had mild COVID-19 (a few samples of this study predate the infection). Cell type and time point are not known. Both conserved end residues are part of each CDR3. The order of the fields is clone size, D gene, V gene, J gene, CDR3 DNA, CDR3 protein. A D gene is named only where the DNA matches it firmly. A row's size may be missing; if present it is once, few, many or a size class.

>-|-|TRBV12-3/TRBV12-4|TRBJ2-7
TGTGCCAGCAGCCTCGGGACGGAGACCTACGAGCAGTACTTC
CASSLGTETYEQYF
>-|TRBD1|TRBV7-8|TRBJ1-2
TGTGCCAGCAGCCCAAGGACCGACAGGGCACGCTATGGCTACACCTTC
CASSPRTDRARYGYTF
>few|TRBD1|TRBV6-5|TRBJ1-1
TGTGCCAGCAGGCCGGGGGACAGGGGCGAGAACACTGAAGCTTTCTTT
CASRPGDRGENTEAFF
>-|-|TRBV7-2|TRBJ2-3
TGTGCCAGCAGCTTAGAGGTTTTAACGCAGTATTTT
CASSLEVLTQYF
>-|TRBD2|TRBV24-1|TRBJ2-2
TGTGCCACGGAATCGACTAGCCCTTTCACCGGGGAGCTGTTTTTT
CATESTSPFTGELFF
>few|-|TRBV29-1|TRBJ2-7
TGCAGCGCCATACACGACACCCCGCCCTACGAGCAGTACTTC
CSAIHDTPPYEQYF
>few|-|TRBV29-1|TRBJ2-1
TGCAGCGTTGAGGGGGAACCGGCTGAGCAGTTCTTC
CSVEGEPAEQFF
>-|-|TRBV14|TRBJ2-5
TGTGCCAGCAGCCAGGGTTCGGTGGAGACCCAGTACTTC
CASSQGSVETQYF
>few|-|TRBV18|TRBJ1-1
TGTGCCAGCTCACGGGGGGTCGACACTGAAGCTTTCTTT
CASSRGVDTEAFF
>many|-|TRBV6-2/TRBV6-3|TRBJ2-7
TGTGCCAGCACCCATACTACCGGACATCTCGGCTACGAGCAGTACTTC
CASTHTTGHLGYEQYF
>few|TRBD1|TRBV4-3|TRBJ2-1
TGCGCCAGCAGCCAAGCAGGGGGCGCGGACAATGAGCAGTTCTTC
CASSQAGGADNEQFF
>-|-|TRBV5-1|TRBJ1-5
TGCGCCAGCAGTACCACAGGGCTAAATCAGCCCCAGCATTTT
CASSTTGLNQPQHF
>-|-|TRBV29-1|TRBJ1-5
TGCAGCGTTGTCCCCAGCCTTAATCAGCCCCAGCATTTT
CSVVPSLNQPQHF
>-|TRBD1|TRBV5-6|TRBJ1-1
TGTGCCAGCAGCCAGACAGGGAGGATTACCCGGAACACTGAAGCTTTCTTT
CASSQTGRITRNTEAFF
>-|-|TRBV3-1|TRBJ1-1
TGTGCCAGCAGCCAAGAGATCGGGACAAGAGCTGAAGCTTTCTTT
CASSQEIGTRAEAFF
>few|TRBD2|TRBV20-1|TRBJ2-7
TGCAGTGCTAGAGATCCAGAGCGGGGCTCCTACGAGCAGTACTTC
CSARDPERGSYEQYF
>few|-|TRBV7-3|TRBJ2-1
TGTGCCAGCAGCTTAGGGGCTAGCTCTTACAATGAGCAGTTCTTC
CASSLGASSYNEQFF
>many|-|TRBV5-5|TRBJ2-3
TGTGCCAGCAGCTTCACCAGCCTCGGGACAGATACGCAGTATTTT
CASSFTSLGTDTQYF
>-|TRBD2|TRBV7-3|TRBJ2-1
TGTGCCAGCAGCTTGGCTAGCGGCACCAATGAGCAGTTCTTC
CASSLASGTNEQFF
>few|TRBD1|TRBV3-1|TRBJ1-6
TGTGCCAGCAGCCAAGGGGCTCCGGGACAGCCAAATTCACCCCTCCACTTT
CASSQGAPGQPNSPLHF
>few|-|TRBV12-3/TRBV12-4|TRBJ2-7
TGTGCCAGCAGTTTAGGCTCTGGATGGCAGTACTTC
CASSLGSGWQYF
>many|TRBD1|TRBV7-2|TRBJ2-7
TGTGCCAGCAATAGGGACAGGGGTTTGGCCGAGCAGTACTTC
CASNRDRGLAEQYF